This record covers a single T cell receptor (beta chain). What it binds is unknown. The data are from a study of early T cells in non-severe SARS-CoV-2 infection. The overall study: Unsorted whole-blood RNA was sequenced in bulk, leaving chains unpaired. The study, taken as a whole, reports: Matching results from VDJdb favored anti-spike CD8 responses, leaving private and CD4 specificities undetected.

The V and J ends lost 1 base and 6 bases respectively, with 9 bases between them. This CDR3 comprises 13 residues. The germline gives CDR1 DFQATT, CDR2 SNEGSKA (reference sequence). Unique molecular identifier tags were affixed to discrete cDNA molecules. One entry per CDR3 protein, called by TCRdb with MiXCR from the 5' RACE reads. The table lists about 41,000 distinct CDR3 sequences, about a tenth of them singletons. This rearrangement joins TRBV20-1 to TRBJ2-2; D is unresolved. This TCR derives from an adult who was a healthcare worker with PCR-confirmed SARS-CoV-2 infection or an uninfected control (not recorded which). The sequencing input was whole blood. The chain's CDR3 is CSARAPWAGELFF. For the CDR3, the DNA is TGCAGTGCTAGAGCTCCTTGGGCCGGGGAGCTGTTTTTT.